This T cell receptor (beta chain) appears in the sequencing data of a study of OX40 agonist ivuxolimab in advanced cancers. This CDR3 contains 15 residues. Trimming stripped 6 bases from V and 4 bases from J, with 16 bases between. Germline loops: CDR1 MNHNY, CDR2 SVGAGI (reference sequence). Assay used: immunoSEQ multiplex PCR; TCRdb lists only in-frame clones, some missing. This table has approximately 70,000 clones, 85% to 95% appearing once. Here the sequenced sample was CD4+ or CD8+ T cells sorted from blood, taken in a trial of the OX40 agonist ivuxolimab. The receptor comes from an adult with an advanced solid tumor such as melanoma, head and neck, liver or kidney cancer. The chain combines TRBV6-6 with TRBJ1-5; possibly TRBD1 for D (5 bases). The CDR3 protein is CASSLTVLLNQPQHF. The CDR3 DNA is TGTGCCAGCAGCTTGACAGTCCTTCTGAATCAGCCCCAGCATTTT.